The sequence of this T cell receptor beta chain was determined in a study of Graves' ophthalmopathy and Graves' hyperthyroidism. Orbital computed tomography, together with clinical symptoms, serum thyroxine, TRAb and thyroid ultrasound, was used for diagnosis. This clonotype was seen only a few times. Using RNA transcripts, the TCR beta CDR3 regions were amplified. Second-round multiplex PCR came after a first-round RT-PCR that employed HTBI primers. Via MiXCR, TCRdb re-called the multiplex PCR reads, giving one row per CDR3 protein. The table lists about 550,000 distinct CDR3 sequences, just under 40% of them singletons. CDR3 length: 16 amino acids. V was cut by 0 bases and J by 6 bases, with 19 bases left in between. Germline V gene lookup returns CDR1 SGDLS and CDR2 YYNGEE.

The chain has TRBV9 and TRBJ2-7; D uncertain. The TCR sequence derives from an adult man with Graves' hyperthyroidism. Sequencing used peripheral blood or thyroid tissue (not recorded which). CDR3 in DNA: TGTGCCAGCAGCGTAGATCCACTCCCACCCCTCGTCGAGCAGTACTTC. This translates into CASSVDPLPPLVEQYF.